These 29 T cell receptor beta chains originate from one sample sequenced in a study of technical replicates of blood from a few donors. Method: immunoSEQ multiplex PCR; TCRdb's copy keeps in-frame clones and lacks some. Of around 85,000 clones detected, around 94% appear once; the ten largest clones hold about 0.26%. Sequenced input: T cells isolated from PBMCs. The receptors derive from a human donor in good health.

As DNA, the CDR3 is TGTGCCAGCAGCTTAGTGCGGGGACCCCGCACAGATACGCAGTATTTT. Translating gives CASSLVRGPRTDTQYF. The chain recombines TRBV7-9 with TRBJ2-3; D possibly corresponds to TRBD2 (6 bases). The length of the CDR3 is 16 residues. CDR1 is SEHNR, CDR2 FQNEAQ, per germline (reference sequence). With 1 base removed from V and 1 base from J, the gap between germline ends came to 12 bases. The entire variable domain, with the rest obtained from reference TRBV7-9 and TRBJ2-3, is as follows: DTGVSQNPRHKITKRGQNVTFRCDPISEHNRLYWYRQTLGQGPEFLTYFQNEAQLEKSRLLSDRFSAERPKGSFSTLEIQRTEQGDSAMYLCASSLVRGPRTDTQYFGPGTRLTVL.

This clone was detected only once. The CDR3 loop reads CASSVIGTGVAFF. CDR3 in DNA: TGTGCCAGCAGCGTAATCGGGACAGGGGTGGCTTTCTTT. The genes are TRBV9 and TRBJ1-1, with 10 nucleotides matching TRBD1. V lost 1 base to trimming and J lost 11 bases; unmatched junction nucleotides: 5. This CDR3 is 13 amino acids long. Per germline, CDR1 SGDLS and CDR2 YYNGEE.

The chain couples TRBV4-1 to TRBJ2-1, with 7 bases identical to TRBD1. The ends lost 2 bases at V and 3 bases at J; junction bases unmatched: 4. Germline lookup yields CDR1 MGHRA and CDR2 YSYEKL. The CDR3 runs to 15 residues. Here the CDR3 reads CASSQSGTDYNEQFF. Written as DNA, the CDR3 is TGCGCCAGCAGCCAATCCGGGACAGACTACAATGAGCAGTTCTTC.

In its sample, this clone was seen once. The V call is TRBV7-9, the J call TRBJ1-6; 10 positions agree with TRBD1. Trimming removed 3 bases from V and 9 bases from J; junction bases left unmatched: 2. Germline CDR1 reads SEHNR; CDR2 reads FQNEAQ (reference sequence). The CDR3 is 14 residues long. The CDR3 DNA reads as TGTGCCAGCAGCTTCGACAGGGGGCTTTCACCCCTCCACTTT. Protein sequence: CASSFDRGLSPLHF.

The V call is TRBV2, the J call TRBJ1-2; 8 bases agree with TRBD1. Germline V CDR1 and CDR2: SNHLY, FYNNEI. Trimming took 4 bases from V and 8 from J; bases not matched to a gene: 3. This CDR3 is 12 amino acids long. CDR3 region: CASSADRAGYTF. The CDR3 DNA reads TGTGCCAGCAGTGCGGACAGGGCGGGCTACACCTTC. Supplemented by reference TRBV2 and TRBJ1-2, the full variable domain reads EPEVTQTPSHQVTQMGQEVILRCVPISNHLYFYWYRQILGQKVEFLVSFYNNEISEKSEIFDDQFSVERPDGSNFTLKIRSTKLEDSAMYFCASSADRAGYTFGSGTRLTVV.

The chain employs TRBV6-1 and TRBJ2-7; 8 bases match TRBD2. Trimming removed 0 bases from V and 3 bases from J; junction bases left unmatched: 4. From germline, CDR1 is MNHNS and CDR2 SASEGT. The CDR3 totals 15 residues. Written as DNA, the CDR3 is TGTGCCAGCAGTGAAGCTAGCGGGGTTTTCTACGAGCAGTACTTC. Its translation is CASSEASGVFYEQYF.

The rearrangement joins TRBV2 to TRBJ1-3, with 8 bases that match TRBD1. The CDR3 is 15 amino acids. CDR1 and CDR2 from the germline V gene are SNHLY and FYNNEI. V shed 6 bases and J 4 bases; nucleotides not matched to a gene: 8. CDR3 residues: CASSHLGQGGNTIYF. The CDR3 DNA is TGTGCCAGCAGCCACCTAGGACAGGGCGGAAACACCATATATTTT.

In DNA form, the CDR3 reads TGTGCCAGCGGAGCGGGAGGTCACAATGAGCAGTTCTTC. This gives the protein CASGAGGHNEQFF. The J gene is TRBJ2-1, the V gene TRBV28; 9 bases align to TRBD2. Germline V CDR1 and CDR2: MDHEN, SYDVKM. After removal of 8 bases from V and 5 bases from J, the junction contained 4 bases not matched to a gene. CDR3 size: 13 residues.

The rearrangement joins TRBV7-6 to TRBJ1-1; D call uncertain. Trimming removed 2 bases at V and 0 bases at J, with 10 bases between. The germline gives CDR1 SGHVS, CDR2 FNYEAQ. The CDR3 totals 15 residues. CDR3 sequence: CASSLYMEMNTEAFF. In DNA form, the CDR3 reads TGTGCCAGCAGCTTATATATGGAGATGAACACTGAAGCTTTCTTT.

The CDR3: CASSRDSTGEQFF. CDR3 nucleotides: TGTGCCAGCAGTCGGGACTCCACAGGTGAGCAGTTCTTC. V is TRBV11-2 and J is TRBJ2-1; D possibly corresponds to TRBD2 (6 bases). Trimming pared 6 bases from V and 9 bases from J, leaving 15 bases between. The CDR3 has 13 residues. Germline CDR1 and CDR2: SGHAT and FQNNGV.

The chain is built from TRBV5-1 and TRBJ2-7, with D perhaps matching TRBD2 (6 bases). The CDR3 extends over 13 amino acids. Germline assignment: CDR1 SGHRS and CDR2 YFSETQ. V was trimmed by 9 bases and J by 5 bases, leaving 18 bases between them. Here the CDR3 reads CATTGLSPNEQYF. The CDR3 coding sequence is TGCGCCACCACCGGACTAAGCCCCAACGAGCAGTACTTC.

The rearrangement links TRBV5-8 to TRBJ2-2; weak D call: TRBD1 (6 bases). V dropped 4 bases and J dropped 1 base, with 14 bases sitting between them. The germline V gene encodes CDR1 SGHTS and CDR2 YDEGEE. The CDR3 runs to 16 residues. The CDR3 protein is CASSRRQAVNTGELFF. In DNA form, the CDR3 reads TGTGCCAGCAGCCGTAGACAGGCTGTGAACACCGGGGAGCTGTTTTTT. Variable domain in full (rest from reference TRBV5-8 and TRBJ2-2): EAGVTQSPTHLIKTRGQQATLRCSPISGHTSVYWYQQALGLGLQFLLWYDEGEERNRGNFPPRFSGRQFPNYSSELNVNALELEDSALYLCASSRRQAVNTGELFFGEGSRLTVL.

The genes are TRBV19 and TRBJ2-2; 9 bases line up with TRBD1. The junction had 15 bases not matched to a gene; V was cut back by 5 bases and J by 2 bases. The germline V gene has CDR1 LNHDA and CDR2 SQIVND (reference sequence). The CDR3 is 19 residues long. CDR3 sequence (DNA): TGTGCCAGTAGTCCGGGACAGGGTGGGTGGACTCAAAACACCGGGGAGCTGTTTTTT. Its protein product is CASSPGQGGWTQNTGELFF.

The J gene is TRBJ1-2, the V gene TRBV9; no definite D call. Germline V gene data show CDR1 as SGDLS and CDR2 as YYNGEE. The V gene lost 0 bases and the J gene lost 0 bases, with 9 bases spanning the gap. The CDR3 consists of 15 residues. CDR3 nucleotides: TGTGCCAGCAGCGTAGCGGCGGTAGCTAACTATGGCTACACCTTC. Protein: CASSVAAVANYGYTF.

J is TRBJ2-5 and V is TRBV6-5, with TRBD2 identical over 7 bases. With V trimmed by 4 bases and J by 2 bases, 4 bases remained unmatched. The CDR3 covers 14 residues. Germline lookup yields CDR1 MNHEY and CDR2 SVGAGI. The DNA of the CDR3 is TGTGCCAGCAGTTCGACTAGCCCGCAAGAGACCCAGTACTTC. Amino acids: CASSSTSPQETQYF.

This rearrangement joins TRBV4-1 to TRBJ1-5; D ambiguous. Trimming removed 4 bases at V and 4 bases at J, with 20 bases between. This CDR3 has 17 residues. Germline lookup yields CDR1 MGHRA and CDR2 YSYEKL. This CDR3 reads CASSLVGEVGWNQPQHF. As DNA, the CDR3 is TGCGCCAGCAGCCTAGTTGGGGAGGTGGGGTGGAATCAGCCCCAGCATTTT.

The rearrangement joins TRBV4-1 to TRBJ2-2; 8 nucleotides align to TRBD1. This CDR3 region has 17 residues. Germline CDR1 and CDR2: MGHRA and YSYEKL. V gave up 6 bases and J gave up 5 bases; unmatched junction bases: 14. The chain's CDR3 is CASRDRLGQGTTGELFF. Here the CDR3 DNA reads TGCGCCAGCAGAGACAGACTCGGACAGGGAACAACCGGGGAGCTGTTTTTT.

V usage is TRBV28 and J usage is TRBJ2-7, with TRBD2 matching over 7 bases. Trimming took 5 bases from V and 0 from J; bases not matched to a gene: 7. The CDR3 is 15 amino acids. Germline V lookup: CDR1 MDHEN, CDR2 SYDVKM. The CDR3 nucleotides read TGTGCCAGCAGTCCCGGACTAGTGGGCTCCTACGAGCAGTACTTC. Translating gives CASSPGLVGSYEQYF.

This clone was seen just once. This chain joins TRBV30 and TRBJ2-2; D is perhaps TRBD2 (7 bases). Germline V gene lookup returns CDR1 GTSNPN and CDR2 SVGIG (reference sequence). This CDR3 has 15 amino acids. V was clipped by 5 bases and J by 0 bases, with 13 bases between them. The CDR3 is CAWGTGGTNTGELFF. CDR3 in DNA: TGTGCCTGGGGCACGGGGGGCACGAACACCGGGGAGCTGTTTTTT.

This chain connects TRBV28 to TRBJ1-2; no definite D call. The CDR3 covers 11 residues. V shed 8 bases and J shed 7 bases, with 11 bases lying between them. Germline V gene lookup returns CDR1 MDHEN and CDR2 SYDVKM. In DNA, the CDR3 is TGTGCCAGCTCGATGTCGGGTGGCTACACCTTC. It codes for CASSMSGGYTF.

About this clone: Other nucleotide sequences from this sample produce the same CDR3. This chain uses TRBV5-1 with TRBJ2-7, with a tentative D call TRBD1 (6 bases). CDR3 size: 13 residues. CDR1 SGHRS and CDR2 YFSETQ come from the germline V gene. V shed 4 bases and J shed 1 base, with 9 bases lying between them. The CDR3 loop reads CASSVGQSYEQYF. Here the CDR3 DNA reads TGCGCCAGCAGCGTCGGACAGTCCTACGAGCAGTACTTC.

This clone has only one observation. The J gene is TRBJ2-1, the V gene TRBV27; a weak D match, TRBD1 (5 bases). CDR1 is MNHEY, CDR2 SMNVEV, per germline (reference sequence). The ends were cut back, 2 bases at V and 5 bases at J, with 10 bases in the middle. The CDR3 contains 14 residues. The CDR3 here is CASSLRGSNNEQFF. CDR3 DNA sequence: TGTGCCAGCAGTTTAAGGGGATCCAACAATGAGCAGTTCTTC.

Only a few counts were recorded for this clone. The chain links TRBV28 to TRBJ1-5; D is unclear. Between the trimmed V and J ends, which lost 7 bases and 1 base, there was a span of 8 bases. CDR3 size: 13 residues. Germline V gene sequence: CDR1 MDHEN, CDR2 SYDVKM. CDR3 nucleotides: TGTGCCAGCACCTCTGGCAGCAATCAGCCCCAGCATTTT. Its translation is CASTSGSNQPQHF.

The chain couples TRBV7-3 to TRBJ1-3, with 7 nucleotides matching TRBD1. The CDR3 covers 17 residues. Germline V gives CDR1 SGHTA, CDR2 FQGTGA. V was clipped by 0 bases and J by 0 bases; unmatched bases: 5. CDR3 sequence (DNA): TGTGCCAGCAGCTTAACAGGGGGCCCTAACTCTGGAAACACCATATATTTT. Translating it yields CASSLTGGPNSGNTIYF.

The chain couples TRBV5-1 to TRBJ2-2, with D unresolved. Deletions cut 0 bases from V and 2 bases from J, with 11 bases between. Germline V gives CDR1 SGHRS, CDR2 YFSETQ. This CDR3 contains 16 residues. The CDR3 nucleotides are TGCGCCAGCAGCTTGGGAGGCGGAGTAAACACCGGGGAGCTGTTTTTT. Protein: CASSLGGGVNTGELFF.

The CDR3 here is CASTEPRTSGSVETQYF. CDR3 bases: TGTGCCAGCACCGAACCGAGGACTAGCGGGAGTGTAGAGACCCAGTACTTC. The chain uses TRBV7-2 and TRBJ2-5; 13 positions agree with TRBD2. The CDR3 runs 17 residues. Germline V gives CDR1 SGHTA, CDR2 FQGNSA. V was pared by 7 bases and J by 4 bases, with 12 bases of the junction left unmatched.

The chain employs TRBV6-4 and TRBJ2-3; 10 bases are shared with TRBD2. Germline V gene data show CDR1 as MRHNA and CDR2 as SNTAGT. J gave up 2 bases and V 4 bases, and 3 bases lay outside the gene matches. CDR3 size: 15 residues. CDR3 nucleotides: TGTGCCAGCAGTGCTACTAGCGGGGACACAGATACGCAGTATTTT. Its protein product is CASSATSGDTDTQYF.

The J gene is TRBJ2-3, the V gene TRBV7-2; 12 bases match TRBD2. J was trimmed by 4 bases and V by 11 bases; bases with no gene match: 13. The germline CDR1 and CDR2 sequences are SGHTA and FQGNSA. The CDR3 sequence is 16 residues long. The CDR3 bases are TGTGCCTCAGGGGGGGCTAGCGGGAGGGGGCCAGATACGCAGTATTTT. Translated, it gives CASGGASGRGPDTQYF. Combining the CDR3 with reference TRBV7-2 and TRBJ2-3 gives the whole variable domain GAGVSQSPSNKVTEKGKDVELRCDPISGHTALYWYRQSLGQGLEFLIYFQGNSAPDKSGLPSDRFSAERTGGSVSTLTIQRTQQEDSAVYLCASGGASGRGPDTQYFGPGTRLTVL.

This chain links TRBV7-2 with TRBJ2-3; TRBD2 aligns across 7 bases. The CDR3 is made up of 16 amino acids. Germline values: CDR1 SGHTA, CDR2 FQGNSA. The V and J ends lost 2 bases and 8 bases, in that order; junction bases with no gene match: 13. DNA of the CDR3: TGTGCCAGCAGCTTAATCTGGGCTAGCGGTCTCCCTACGCAGTATTTT. This codes for CASSLIWASGLPTQYF.